Below, 2 T cell receptor beta chains from the same sample are listed, as sequenced in a study of response to subunit inactivated influenza vaccine (dated by TCRdb to 2017 to 2018). Receptor amplification or capture employed RT-PCR. Sequencing was performed on an Illumina HiSeq 2500. TCRdb's own reprocessing of the public reads used fastp at Q25 and MiXCR and kept productive beta chains. Each CDR3 protein gets just one entry, which takes the most common genes and DNA from the rows behind it. Across this sample there are roughly 710,000 distinct CDR3 sequences, with about 14% seen only once. The ten largest clones take up about 7.4% of the sample. Sequenced material: PBMCs from blood, taken roughly 15 days before vaccination. The receptors were sampled from a man aged 50 or older who received an inactivated influenza vaccine. Donor details come from another sample of the same person, matched by shared clones.

The table lists this clonotype with a few counts. The chain carries TRBV12-3 or TRBV12-4 and TRBJ2-6, with 7 bases lining up with TRBD1. The ends lost 6 bases at V and 4 bases at J; junction bases unmatched: 6. The CDR3 has 15 amino acids. The CDR3 protein is CASRTGSLGANVLTF. CDR3 in DNA: TGTGCCAGCAGGACAGGGAGTTTGGGGGCCAACGTCCTGACTTTC.

This clonotype was counted between two and nine times. The rearrangement uses TRBV10-3 and TRBJ2-3; D possibly corresponds to TRBD1 (6 bases). The V and J ends lost 10 bases and 2 bases respectively, with 13 bases between them. Germline CDR1 is ENHRY and CDR2 is SYGVKD. The CDR3 loop spans 13 amino acids. The DNA of the CDR3 is TGTGCCAGCTCAGGACAGACCACAGATACGCAGTATTTT. This codes for CASSGQTTDTQYF.